Below, one T cell receptor (beta chain) is given with its context. This receptor's antigen is unknown. No base-level quality is on record; no much larger clone is a single base apart. This record belongs to a study of T cells in Graves' hyperthyroidism and ophthalmopathy (dated 2019 in TCRdb). The study in broad terms: Peripheral blood samples were taken at initial diagnosis, before any treatment was given. The paper reports TCR Vbeta CDR3 sequencing of some 140 peripheral blood samples: 43 ophthalmopathy, fewer than 80 hyperthyroidism and roughly 17 progressor patients. In roughly six Graves' hyperthyroidism patients, the study also compared T-cell repertoires from thyroid tissue with T-cell repertoires from blood. The 100 discovery patients were divided at random into training and test sets in a 7:3 ratio. Once sampling was done, hyperthyroidism patients were given methimazole at a starting dose of 30 mg daily, whereas ophthalmopathy patients were given high-dose intravenous methylprednisolone. An independent validation cohort of around 20 hyperthyroidism patients and approximately 15 patients who later progressed to ophthalmopathy tested prospective prediction of ophthalmopathy. A discovery cohort of about a hundred patients, 43 with Graves' ophthalmopathy and fewer than 65 with stable Graves' hyperthyroidism, was used to find distinguishing TCR V-J signatures.

TCR beta CDR3 regions were amplified from RNA transcripts. The TCR CDR3 was subjected to a first round of RT-PCR using the HTBI primer set and the Qiagen OneStep RT-PCR kit. Libraries were constructed in a second round of multiplex PCR, after which size selection and purification were carried out. Paired-end sequencing of the libraries was performed with 100 bp reads on an Illumina HiSeq2000. The paper's data handling went like this. SOAPnuke was used to process the raw data, removing reads that contained adapters or uncalled bases, had a mean Phred below 15, or lacked an exact match to the constant primer or identifier. High-quality paired reads were merged using COPE v1.2.5, and each unique nucleotide sequence was defined as a clonotype. Clonotypes were aligned to IMGT TRBV, TRBD and TRBJ reference segments using MiTCR v1.1. The analysis included only V-J combinations with a frequency above 0.0001, which together covered around 99% of the repertoires. A TCS score was defined as the ratio between F50 (clonal expansion) and ExV (chaos), using BLOSUM62-based TCRdist between CDR3 peptides within each V-J. Welch's t-statistics and random forest reduced fewer than 550 V-J features to 13, which were used in a naive Bayes classifier (R e1071). The raw public data were reprocessed by TCRdb itself: fastp quality trimming at Q25, MiXCR clonotype calling, in-frame beta chains only. When rows share a CDR3 protein, they turn into one entry using the most common DNA and genes. The V and J calls were determined by TCRdb, not by the authors. This sample comprises roughly 380,000 distinct CDR3 sequences, 15% to 20% of them detected only once. The ten largest clonotypes hold roughly a sixth of the sample.

The investigation overall reported the following: In validation, the model predicted progression to ophthalmopathy with about 71% sensitivity and roughly 72% specificity, a median of 6.5 months before onset. In cross-validation, a model built on a 13 V-J signature told ophthalmopathy apart from stable hyperthyroidism with 85% to 90% sensitivity and approximately 84% specificity, and in testing the same model reached 80%/75%. No statistical method was used to set the sample size in advance, and investigators knew the group allocation. Most expanded thyroid clonotypes (frequency above 0.001) were also detected in blood, suggesting blood repertoires may reflect thyroid immune responses.

In the ophthalmopathy patients, disease was moderately to severely active, with a Clinical Activity Score of 3 or more, a NOSPECS grade of 4 or more, and a duration of less than 3 months. The study excluded patients with uncontrolled infections, other autoimmune diseases, pregnancy or lactation. Diagnoses relied on clinical symptoms, serum thyroxine and TRAb, thyroid ultrasound and orbital computed tomography. PBMCs were separated from under 11 ml of fresh peripheral blood using Ficoll-Paque density gradient centrifugation. Total RNA was extracted using Trizol reagent, and RNA quality was assessed on an Agilent 2100 Bioanalyzer. Counted from cysteine to phenylalanine, this CDR3 has 14 amino acids. The CDR3 DNA has 42 bases and is translated from base 1. The germline V gene provides CDR1 MGHDK and CDR2 SYGVNS. Trimming at the junction amounts to 6 bases on V and 6 bases on J, and the germline ends lie 17 bases apart.

This receptor was identified in a woman between 35 and 50 years old with Graves' ophthalmopathy. The sequenced sample was blood. The chain is assembled from TRBV25-1 and TRBJ1-1; D gene: possibly TRBD1, on 6 matching bases. Here is the DNA: TGTGCCAGCAGGAGGGGGGCAGACAGCTCTGAAGCTTTCTTT. Its translation is CASRRGADSSEAFF. When the CDR3 is completed using the reference TRBV25-1 and TRBJ1-1 genes on either side, the full variable domain is EADIYQTPRYLVIGTGKKITLECSQTMGHDKMYWYQQDPGMELHLIHYSYGVNSTEKGDLSSESTVSRIRTEHFPLTLESARPSHTSQYLCASRRGADSSEAFFGQGTRLTVV.